These T cell receptor beta chains were read from a single sample in a study of blood T cell repertoires in COVID-19. The table came from immunoSEQ multiplex PCR; TCRdb's copy has only in-frame clones and leaves some out. The sample holds approximately 200,000 clones, 70% to 85% seen once. The material sequenced was PBMCs or T cells enriched from blood (not recorded which). These receptors all come from a woman in her thirties who had recovered from COVID-19. The CDR3 runs from the conserved cysteine through the conserved F or W.

j_gene,v_gene,CDR3aa
TRBJ2-1,TRBV4-1,CASSPSRGAGAYNEQFF
TRBJ2-1,TRBV7-2,CASSSTSRGEQFF
TRBJ1-1,TRBV18,CASSPSLNTEAFF
TRBJ2-7,TRBV6-6,CASSPLDRNLYEQYF
TRBJ2-3,TRBV18,CASSIRISLAGEDTQYF
TRBJ2-3,TRBV15,CATSSPSTSGYRTDTQYF
TRBJ2-7,TRBV19,CASSKGGSTYEQYF
TRBJ1-5,TRBV6-5,CASSKWTDQPQHF
TRBJ2-3,TRBV2,CASSTPGQEDPLPSTDTQYF
TRBJ1-6,TRBV28,CATSPGTGNSPLHF
TRBJ1-3,TRBV5-1,CASSSGGASGNTIYF
TRBJ2-7,TRBV27,CASSLASGGSYEQYF
TRBJ2-1,TRBV7-9,CASSLRYNEQFF
TRBJ2-5,TRBV7-4,CASPTGKETQYF
TRBJ1-1,TRBV19,CASSLMPAATEAFF
TRBJ2-1,TRBV4-2,CASSQAGLAGNNEQFF
TRBJ1-2,TRBV5-3,CARNLDCLRGLRGYTF
TRBJ2-4,TRBV24-1,CATSEAGTGDMDIQYF
TRBJ1-2,TRBV6-5,CASSQNSENGYTF
TRBJ1-1,TRBV5-1,CASSPPDRVGEAFF
TRBJ2-7,TRBV11-3,CARDSRRLPTYEQYF
TRBJ2-3,TRBV3-1/TRBV3-2,CASSLGLAGGPGDTQYF
TRBJ2-3,TRBV15,CATSGNPSGRGTDTQYF
TRBJ2-1,TRBV5-4,CASSSGTGTYNEQFF
TRBJ1-4,TRBV28,CASRERQGGILNEKLFF
TRBJ2-4,TRBV28,CAIETGMVKNIQYF
TRBJ2-1,TRBV5-5,CASSSGTGGFF
TRBJ2-7,TRBV27,CASSLAGRSFLPYF
TRBJ2-1,TRBV6-5,CASSYSGGREQFF
TRBJ2-2,TRBV5-1,CASSLKRREGSAGELFF
TRBJ1-1,TRBV5-4,CASTQGDGDTEAFF
TRBJ2-7,TRBV5-1,CASSLAGPSEQYF
TRBJ2-3,TRBV10-3,CAISESGGTDTQYF
TRBJ2-3,TRBV5-4,CASSPPAGEDTQYF
TRBJ2-2,TRBV28,CASITGGPGTGELFF
TRBJ1-2,TRBV21-1,CASSPKGEGTYGYTF
TRBJ1-2,TRBV28,CASSWGGTGYTF
TRBJ2-7,TRBV2,CASTDTSDSYEQYF
TRBJ1-2,TRBV11-3,CASSPGQGANYGYTF
TRBJ1-2,TRBV30,CAWSVFWAANYGYTF
TRBJ1-2,TRBV3-1/TRBV3-2,CASRPTGGSYGYTF
TRBJ2-3,TRBV7-9,CASSPPTSGADTQYF